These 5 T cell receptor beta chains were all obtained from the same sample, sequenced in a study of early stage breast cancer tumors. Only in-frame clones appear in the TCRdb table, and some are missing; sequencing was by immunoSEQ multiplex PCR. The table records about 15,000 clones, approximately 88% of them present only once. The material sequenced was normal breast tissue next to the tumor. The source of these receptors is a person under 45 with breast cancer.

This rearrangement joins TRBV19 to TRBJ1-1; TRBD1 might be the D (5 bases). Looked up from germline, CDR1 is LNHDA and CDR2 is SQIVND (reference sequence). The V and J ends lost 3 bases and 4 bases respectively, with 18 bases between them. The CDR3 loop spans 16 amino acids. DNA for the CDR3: TGTGCCAGTAGTATTCGGGGCTCAAGGAGGGTCACTGAAGCTTTCTTT. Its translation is CASSIRGSRRVTEAFF.

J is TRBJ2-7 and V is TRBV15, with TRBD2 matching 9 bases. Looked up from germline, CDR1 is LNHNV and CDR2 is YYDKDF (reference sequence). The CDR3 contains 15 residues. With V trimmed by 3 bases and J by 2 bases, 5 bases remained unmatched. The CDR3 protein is CATSRRLAAPYEQYF. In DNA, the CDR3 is TGTGCCACCAGCAGGCGACTAGCGGCCCCCTACGAGCAGTACTTC.

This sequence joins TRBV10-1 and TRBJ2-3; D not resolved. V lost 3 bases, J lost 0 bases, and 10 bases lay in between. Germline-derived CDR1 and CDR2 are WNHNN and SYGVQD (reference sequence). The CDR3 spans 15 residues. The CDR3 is CASSDSTPSTDTQYF. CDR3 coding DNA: TGCGCCAGCAGTGATTCGACTCCGAGCACAGATACGCAGTATTTT.

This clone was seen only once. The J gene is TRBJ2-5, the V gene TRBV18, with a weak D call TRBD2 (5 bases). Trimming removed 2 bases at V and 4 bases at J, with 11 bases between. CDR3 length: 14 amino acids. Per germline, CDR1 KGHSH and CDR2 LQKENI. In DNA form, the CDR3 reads TGTGCCAGCTCACCATGGGCCGCGGGAGAGACCCAGTACTTC. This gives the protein CASSPWAAGETQYF.

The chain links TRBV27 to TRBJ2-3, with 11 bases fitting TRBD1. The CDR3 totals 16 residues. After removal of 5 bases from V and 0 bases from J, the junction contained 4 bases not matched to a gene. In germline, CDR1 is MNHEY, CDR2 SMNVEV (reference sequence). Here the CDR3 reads CASSGQGAPSTDTQYF. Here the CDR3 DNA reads TGTGCCAGCAGTGGACAGGGGGCGCCTAGCACAGATACGCAGTATTTT.